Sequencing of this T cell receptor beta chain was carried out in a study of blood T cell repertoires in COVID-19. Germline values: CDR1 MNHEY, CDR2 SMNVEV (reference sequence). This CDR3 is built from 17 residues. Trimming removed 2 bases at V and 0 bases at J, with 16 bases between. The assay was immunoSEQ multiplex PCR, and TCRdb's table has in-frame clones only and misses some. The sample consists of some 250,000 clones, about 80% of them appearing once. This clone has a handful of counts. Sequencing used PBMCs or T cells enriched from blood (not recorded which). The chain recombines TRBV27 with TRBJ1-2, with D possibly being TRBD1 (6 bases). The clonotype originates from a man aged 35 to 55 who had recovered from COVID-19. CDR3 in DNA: TGTGCCAGCAGTTTAAACGGCAGGGGCAACCCTAACTATGGCTACACCTTC. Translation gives CASSLNGRGNPNYGYTF.